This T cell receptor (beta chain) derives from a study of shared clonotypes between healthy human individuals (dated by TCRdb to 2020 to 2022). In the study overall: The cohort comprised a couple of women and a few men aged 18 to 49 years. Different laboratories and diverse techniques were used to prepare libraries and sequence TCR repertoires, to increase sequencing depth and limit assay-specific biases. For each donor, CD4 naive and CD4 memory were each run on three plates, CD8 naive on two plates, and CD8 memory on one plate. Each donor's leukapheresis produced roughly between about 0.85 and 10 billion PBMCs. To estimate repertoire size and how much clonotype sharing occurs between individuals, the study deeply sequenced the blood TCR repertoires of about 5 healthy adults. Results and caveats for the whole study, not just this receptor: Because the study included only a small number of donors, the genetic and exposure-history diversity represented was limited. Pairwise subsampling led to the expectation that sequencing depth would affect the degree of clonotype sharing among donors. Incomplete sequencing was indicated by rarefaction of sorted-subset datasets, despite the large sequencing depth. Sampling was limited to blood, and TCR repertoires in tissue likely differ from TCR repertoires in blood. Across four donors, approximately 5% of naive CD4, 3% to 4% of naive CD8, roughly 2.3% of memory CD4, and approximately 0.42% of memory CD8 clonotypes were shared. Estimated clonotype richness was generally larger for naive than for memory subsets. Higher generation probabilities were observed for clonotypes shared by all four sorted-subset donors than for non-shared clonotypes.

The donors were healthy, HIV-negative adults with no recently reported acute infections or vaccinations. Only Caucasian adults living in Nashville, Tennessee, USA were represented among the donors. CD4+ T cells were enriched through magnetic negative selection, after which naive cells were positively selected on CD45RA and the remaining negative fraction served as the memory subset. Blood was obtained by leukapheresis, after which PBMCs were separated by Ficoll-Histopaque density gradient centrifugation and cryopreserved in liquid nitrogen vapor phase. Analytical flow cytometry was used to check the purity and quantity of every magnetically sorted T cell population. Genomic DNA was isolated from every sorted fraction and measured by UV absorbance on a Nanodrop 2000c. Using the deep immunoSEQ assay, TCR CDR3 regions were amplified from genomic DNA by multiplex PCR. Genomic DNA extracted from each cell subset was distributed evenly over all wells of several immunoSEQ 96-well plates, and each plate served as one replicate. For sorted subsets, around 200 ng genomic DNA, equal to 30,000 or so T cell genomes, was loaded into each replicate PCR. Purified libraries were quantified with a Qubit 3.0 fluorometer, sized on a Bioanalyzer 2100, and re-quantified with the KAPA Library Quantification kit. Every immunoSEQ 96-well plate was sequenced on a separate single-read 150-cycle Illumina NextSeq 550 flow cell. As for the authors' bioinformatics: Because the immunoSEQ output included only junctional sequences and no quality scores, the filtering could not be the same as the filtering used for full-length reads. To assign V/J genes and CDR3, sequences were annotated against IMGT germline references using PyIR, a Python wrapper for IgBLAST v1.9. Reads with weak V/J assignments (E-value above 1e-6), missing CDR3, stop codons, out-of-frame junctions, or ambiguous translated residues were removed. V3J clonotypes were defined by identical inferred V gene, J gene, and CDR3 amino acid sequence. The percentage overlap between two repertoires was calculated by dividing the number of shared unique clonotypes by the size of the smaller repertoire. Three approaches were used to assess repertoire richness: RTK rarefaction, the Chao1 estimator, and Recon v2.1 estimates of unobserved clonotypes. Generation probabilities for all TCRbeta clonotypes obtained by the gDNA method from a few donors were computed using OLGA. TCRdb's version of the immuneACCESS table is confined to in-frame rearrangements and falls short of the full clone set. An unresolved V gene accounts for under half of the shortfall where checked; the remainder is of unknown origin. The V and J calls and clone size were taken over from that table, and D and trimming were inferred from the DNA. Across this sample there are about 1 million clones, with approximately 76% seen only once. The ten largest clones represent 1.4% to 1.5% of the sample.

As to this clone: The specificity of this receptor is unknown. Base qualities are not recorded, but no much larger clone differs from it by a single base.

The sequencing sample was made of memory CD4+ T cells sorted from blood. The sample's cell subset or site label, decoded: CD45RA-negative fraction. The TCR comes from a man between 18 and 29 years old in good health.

The CDR3 in this case is CASSASGASRSYNEQFF. The nucleotides read TGTGCCAGCAGCGCTAGCGGGGCATCGAGGTCATACAATGAGCAGTTCTTC. Recombination connected TRBV9 to TRBJ2-1; TRBD2 matches 9 bases in the middle. The CDR3 has 17 amino acids, counting the end cysteine and phenylalanine. The read is trimmed to its CDR3 DNA, 51 bases read in frame from base 1. Compared with germline, V lacks 3 bases and J lacks 4 bases; bases without a gene match: 11. Taken from the germline V gene, the CDR1 and CDR2 loops are SGDLS and YYNGEE.